These T cell receptor beta chains were read from a single sample in a study of vaccination and CD4 T cells after COVID-19. TCRdb re-derived calls from the PCR reads in MiXCR, one entry per CDR3 protein. The profile shows about 36,000 distinct CDR3 sequences, about 35% of them singletons. Here the sequenced sample was CD4+ T cells from blood, taken about 7 months after SARS-CoV-2 vaccination. Receptors were obtained from a human donor who had recovered from COVID-19. CDR3s leave out the opening cysteine and the closing phenylalanine or tryptophan. Fields, in order: CDR3 protein, D gene, J gene, V gene, clone size. D genes are given only for firm matches. Clone size is stated in some rows and not others, as once, few, many or a class when expanded.

ASSLDWYREFLPDTQY . TRBJ2-3 TRBV7-9 .
ASSRLDGRGVTEAF . TRBJ1-1 TRBV19 .
SASPIRYEQY . TRBJ2-7 TRBV20-1 .
ASSPTGTGLSPLH TRBD1 TRBJ1-6 TRBV12-3/TRBV12-4 once
ASSIDGEKPQH . TRBJ1-5 TRBV19 few
ASSLDPSTDTQY . TRBJ2-3 TRBV7-3 few
ASSAYRDGRYEQY . TRBJ2-7 TRBV19 .
ASSSLRDGEQY . TRBJ2-7 TRBV6-2/TRBV6-3 once
SASGDDRGLGEQF TRBD1 TRBJ2-1 TRBV20-1 .
ATRGFDTEAF . TRBJ1-1 TRBV10-2 .
ASSPSGGRNIQY TRBD2 TRBJ2-4 TRBV7-2 .
SARVPRSNGGYT . TRBJ1-2 TRBV20-1 few
ASSIPSGTGDTEAF TRBD1 TRBJ1-1 TRBV19 .
ASSQPGLATGVGSYNEQF . TRBJ2-1 TRBV4-1 .
ASSPRAGEETQY TRBD2 TRBJ2-5 TRBV4-1 once
ASSPGLGEQY TRBD2 TRBJ2-7 TRBV27 .
SAVGGGDNSPLH . TRBJ1-6 TRBV20-1 .
ASSPQAKETQY . TRBJ2-5 TRBV7-9 few
SATPVGVREQF . TRBJ2-1 TRBV20-1 few
SARDRRGTGELF . TRBJ2-2 TRBV20-1 few
ASSLDSRETQY . TRBJ2-5 TRBV7-9 few
AISPRQDSTDTQY . TRBJ2-3 TRBV10-3 few
ASRTADTQY . TRBJ2-3 TRBV19 .
ISVPEAPDRRSGYT . TRBJ1-2 TRBV7-5 .
SAMPIDQETQY . TRBJ2-5 TRBV20-1 .
ASRTQGTAYEQY . TRBJ2-7 TRBV6-4 .
SARVPSGTSYNEQF TRBD2 TRBJ2-1 TRBV20-1 .
ASSRTSVGTQY TRBD2 TRBJ2-5 TRBV7-3 many
AISPGTGIEAF TRBD1 TRBJ1-1 TRBV10-3 .
ASSPGLAGGPFLGRNEQF TRBD2 TRBJ2-1 TRBV28 .
AWRPSRTAPSTEAF . TRBJ1-1 TRBV30 .
ASSFGLAGGLDTQY TRBD2 TRBJ2-3 TRBV6-5 .
ASSETVYT . TRBJ1-2 TRBV6-1 .
SARRVRWDTEAF . TRBJ1-1 TRBV20-1 few
ASSSDRFDTEAF . TRBJ1-1 TRBV2 .
ASLGLAGGPYEQF TRBD2 TRBJ2-1 TRBV28 .
SAGVAASGNTIY . TRBJ1-3 TRBV20-1 .
ASTPWGGSYEQY TRBD2 TRBJ2-7 TRBV6-1 .
ASSLGPGSYNEQF . TRBJ2-1 TRBV7-2 .
SARAGLANNEQF TRBD2 TRBJ2-1 TRBV20-1 .
SAPSPGGPYEQY TRBD2 TRBJ2-7 TRBV20-1 .
ASTRERMNYGYT . TRBJ1-2 TRBV19 few
ATSDLQGANTQY TRBD1 TRBJ2-3 TRBV24-1 .